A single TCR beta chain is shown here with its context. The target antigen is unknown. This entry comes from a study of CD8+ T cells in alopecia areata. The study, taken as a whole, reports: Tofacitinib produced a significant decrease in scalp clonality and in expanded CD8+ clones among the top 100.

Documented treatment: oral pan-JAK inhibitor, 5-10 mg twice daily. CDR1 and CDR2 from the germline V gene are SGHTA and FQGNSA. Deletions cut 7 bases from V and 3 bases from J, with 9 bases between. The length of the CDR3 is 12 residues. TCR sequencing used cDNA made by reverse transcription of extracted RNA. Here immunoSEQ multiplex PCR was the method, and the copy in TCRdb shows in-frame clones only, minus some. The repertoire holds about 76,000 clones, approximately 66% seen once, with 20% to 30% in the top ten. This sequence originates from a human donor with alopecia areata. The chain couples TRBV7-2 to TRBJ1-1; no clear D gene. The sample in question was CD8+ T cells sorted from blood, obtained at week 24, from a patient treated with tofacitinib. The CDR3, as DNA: TGTGCCAGCAAGGAGGTCTACACTGAAGCTTTCTTT. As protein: CASKEVYTEAFF.